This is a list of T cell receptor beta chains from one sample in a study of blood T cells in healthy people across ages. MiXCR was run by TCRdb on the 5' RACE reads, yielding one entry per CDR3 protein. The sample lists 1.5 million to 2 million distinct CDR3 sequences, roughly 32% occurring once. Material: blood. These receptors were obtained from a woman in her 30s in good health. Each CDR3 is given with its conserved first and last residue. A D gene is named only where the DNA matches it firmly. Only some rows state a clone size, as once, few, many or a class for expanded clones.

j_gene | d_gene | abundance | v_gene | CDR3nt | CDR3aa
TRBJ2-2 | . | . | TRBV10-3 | TGTGCCATCAGCCCTTGGGACACCGGGGAGCTGTTTTTT | CAISPWDTGELFF
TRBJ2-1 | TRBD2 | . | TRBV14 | TGTGCCAGCAGCCCGACCCCGGGGGGATCCTACAATGAGCAGTTCTTC | CASSPTPGGSYNEQFF
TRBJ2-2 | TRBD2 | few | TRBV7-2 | TGTGCCAGCCCGCCCGGGCAGCGGGGGGGCGTCACCGGGGAGCTGTTTTTT | CASPPGQRGGVTGELFF
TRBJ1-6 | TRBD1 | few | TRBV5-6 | TGTGCCAGCAGCTTGGGACAGGGTGATTCACCCCTCCACTTT | CASSLGQGDSPLHF
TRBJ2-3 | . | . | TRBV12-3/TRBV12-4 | TGTGTCAGCAGTCTACCGTGGGTTAGCGGAGGGACGCAAACGCAGTATTTT | CVSSLPWVSGGTQTQYF
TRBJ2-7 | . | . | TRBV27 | TGTGCCAGCAGTTACAGGCAGACCTACGAGCAGTACTTC | CASSYRQTYEQYF
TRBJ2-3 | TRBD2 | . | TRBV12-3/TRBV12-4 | TGTGCCAGCAGTGTCGGACTAGCGGGGTCCCCAGATACGCAGTATTTT | CASSVGLAGSPDTQYF
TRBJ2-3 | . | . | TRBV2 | TGTGCCAGCAGTGTACTCCGACAGGTTTCCTCCACAGATACGCAGTATTTT | CASSVLRQVSSTDTQYF
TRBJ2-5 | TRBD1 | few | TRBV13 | TGTGCCAGCAGCCCCCTTCGGGACAGTCAAGAGACCCAGTACTTC | CASSPLRDSQETQYF
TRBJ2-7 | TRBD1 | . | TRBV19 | TGTGCCAGTAGTAAGACGGACAGGGGTCCCTCCGAGCAGTACTTC | CASSKTDRGPSEQYF
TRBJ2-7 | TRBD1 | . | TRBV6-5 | TGTGTCAGCAGGACAGGCCCTTGGGGAGAGCAGTACTTC | CVSRTGPWGEQYF
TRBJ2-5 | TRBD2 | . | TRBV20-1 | TGCAGTGCTAGTCGGGGGAGGGCGTACCAAGAGACCCAGTACTTC | CSASRGRAYQETQYF
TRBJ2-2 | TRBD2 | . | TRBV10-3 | TGTGCCATCAGTGCGACTAGCGGGGGTGACAACACCGGGGAGCTGTTTTTT | CAISATSGGDNTGELFF
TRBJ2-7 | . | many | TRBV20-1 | TGCAGTGCTGCCTCGGTGTACACATCATACGAGCAGTACTTC | CSAASVYTSYEQYF
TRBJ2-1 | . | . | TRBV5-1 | TGCGCCAGCAGTGGGAGGACTACGAGCTCCTACAATGAGCAGTTCTTC | CASSGRTTSSYNEQFF
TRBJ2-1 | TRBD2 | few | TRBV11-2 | TGTGCCAGCAGCTCTAGCGGGGGGGAATACAATGAGCAGTTCTTC | CASSSSGGEYNEQFF
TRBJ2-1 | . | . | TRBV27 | TGTGCCAGCAACCCGGGAGTAGCACCCCCGGTCAATGAGCAGTTCTTC | CASNPGVAPPVNEQFF
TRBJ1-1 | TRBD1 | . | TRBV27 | TGTGCCAGCAGACCGGGACAGGGTTTCATGAACACTGAAGCTTTCTTT | CASRPGQGFMNTEAFF
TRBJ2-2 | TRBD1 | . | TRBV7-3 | TGTGCCAGCAGCTTAGAAGGGACAGGGGGGACCGGGGAGCTGTTTTTT | CASSLEGTGGTGELFF
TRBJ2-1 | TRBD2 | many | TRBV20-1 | TGCAGTGCTACGCGGCTAGCGGGCTACAATGAGCAGTTCTTC | CSATRLAGYNEQFF
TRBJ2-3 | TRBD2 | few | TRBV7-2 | TGTGCCAGCAGCTTAGGAGCTAGCGGGAGGGCCGGAGATACGCAGTATTTT | CASSLGASGRAGDTQYF
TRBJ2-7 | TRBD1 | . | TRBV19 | TGTGTCAGTAGTATTGAGGGGGCGAAGGAGCAGTACTTC | CVSSIEGAKEQYF
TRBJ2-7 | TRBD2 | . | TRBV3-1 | TGTGCCAGCGGCCAAAGTCAACAGACTAGCTGGAGCTCCTACGAGCAGTACTTC | CASGQSQQTSWSSYEQYF
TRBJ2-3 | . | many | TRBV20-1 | TGCAGTGCTAGTTGGCGGGGCGCCGACGATACGCAGTATTTT | CSASWRGADDTQYF
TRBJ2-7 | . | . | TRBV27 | TGTGCCAGCAGTTTGGGCAGGGCAGTAGAGCAGTACTTC | CASSLGRAVEQYF
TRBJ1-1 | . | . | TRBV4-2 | TGTGCCAGCAGCCAAGTCTCTCCAGGGGCGCTGAACACTGAAGCTTTCTTT | CASSQVSPGALNTEAFF